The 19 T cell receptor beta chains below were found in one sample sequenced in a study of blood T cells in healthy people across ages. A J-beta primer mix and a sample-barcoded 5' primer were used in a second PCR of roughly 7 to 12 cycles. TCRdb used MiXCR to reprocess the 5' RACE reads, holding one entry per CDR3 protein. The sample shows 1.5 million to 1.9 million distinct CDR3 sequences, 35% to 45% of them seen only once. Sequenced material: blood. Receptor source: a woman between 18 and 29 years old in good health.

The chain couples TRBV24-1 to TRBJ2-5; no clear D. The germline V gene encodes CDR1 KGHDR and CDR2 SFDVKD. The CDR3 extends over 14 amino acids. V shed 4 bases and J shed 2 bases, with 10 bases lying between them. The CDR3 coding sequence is TGTGCCACCAGTGAAGGCAGAGGACAAGAGACCCAGTACTTC. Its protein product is CATSEGRGQETQYF.

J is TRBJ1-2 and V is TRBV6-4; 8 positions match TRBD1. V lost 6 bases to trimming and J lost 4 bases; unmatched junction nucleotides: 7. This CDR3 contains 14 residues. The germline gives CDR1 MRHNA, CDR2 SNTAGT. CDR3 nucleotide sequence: TGTGCCAGCAGCCAGACCGGGACAGGCTATGGCTACACCTTC. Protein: CASSQTGTGYGYTF.

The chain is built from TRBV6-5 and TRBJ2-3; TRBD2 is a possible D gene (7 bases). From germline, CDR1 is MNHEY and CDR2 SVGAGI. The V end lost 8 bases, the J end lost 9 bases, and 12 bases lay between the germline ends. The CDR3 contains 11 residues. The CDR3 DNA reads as TGTGCCAGCGGGAGGGGGTACACGCAGTATTTT. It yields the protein CASGRGYTQYF.

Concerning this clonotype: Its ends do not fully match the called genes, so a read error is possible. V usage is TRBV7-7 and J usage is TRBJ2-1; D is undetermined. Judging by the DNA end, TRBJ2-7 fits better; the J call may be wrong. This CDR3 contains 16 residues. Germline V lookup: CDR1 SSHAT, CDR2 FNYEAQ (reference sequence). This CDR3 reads CASSLEGGSSYNEQYF. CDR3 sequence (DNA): TGTGCTAGCAGCTTAGAAGGTGGCAGCTCCTACAATGAGCAGTACTTC.

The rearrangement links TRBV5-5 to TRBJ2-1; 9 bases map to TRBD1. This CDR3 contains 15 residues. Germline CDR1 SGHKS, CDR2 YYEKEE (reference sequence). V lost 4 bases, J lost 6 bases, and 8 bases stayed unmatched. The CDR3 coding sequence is TGTGCCAGCAGCGTCACCGGGACAGGGTCCAATGAGCAGTTCTTC. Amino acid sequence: CASSVTGTGSNEQFF.

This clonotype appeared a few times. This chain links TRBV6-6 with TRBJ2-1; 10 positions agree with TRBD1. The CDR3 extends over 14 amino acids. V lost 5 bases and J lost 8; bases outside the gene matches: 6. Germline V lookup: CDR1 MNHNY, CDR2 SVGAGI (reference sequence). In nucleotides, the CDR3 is TGTGCCAGCAGTCCCCTGGGGACAGGGGATGAGCAGTTCTTC. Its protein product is CASSPLGTGDEQFF.

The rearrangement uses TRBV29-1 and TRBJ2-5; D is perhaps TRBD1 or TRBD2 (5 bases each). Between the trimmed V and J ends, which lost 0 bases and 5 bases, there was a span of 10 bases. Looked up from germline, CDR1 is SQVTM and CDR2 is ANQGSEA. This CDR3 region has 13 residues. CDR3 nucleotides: TGCAGCGTTGAAGATTTGGGGGTTGAGACCCAGTACTTC. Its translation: CSVEDLGVETQYF.

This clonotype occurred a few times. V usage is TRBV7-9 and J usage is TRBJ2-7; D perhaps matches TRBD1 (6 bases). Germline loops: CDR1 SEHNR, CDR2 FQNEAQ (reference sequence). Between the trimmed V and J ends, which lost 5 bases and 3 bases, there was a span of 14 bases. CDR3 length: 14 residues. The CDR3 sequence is CASSPYRVLYEQYF. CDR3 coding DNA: TGTGCCAGCAGCCCCTACAGGGTTCTCTACGAGCAGTACTTC.

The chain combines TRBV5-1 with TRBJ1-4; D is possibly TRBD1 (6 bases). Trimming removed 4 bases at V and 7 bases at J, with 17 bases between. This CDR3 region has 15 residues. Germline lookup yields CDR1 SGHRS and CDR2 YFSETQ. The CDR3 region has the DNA TGCGCCAGCAGCGTGTACGGGGGCTTCGGTGAAAAACTGTTTTTT. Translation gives CASSVYGGFGEKLFF.

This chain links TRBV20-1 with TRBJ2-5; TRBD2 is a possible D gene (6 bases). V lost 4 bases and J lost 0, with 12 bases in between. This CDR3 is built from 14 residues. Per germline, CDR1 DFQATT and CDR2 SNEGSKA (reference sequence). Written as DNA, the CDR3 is TGCAGTGCTACCCGCGGGACCTACCAAGAGACCCAGTACTTC. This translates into CSATRGTYQETQYF.

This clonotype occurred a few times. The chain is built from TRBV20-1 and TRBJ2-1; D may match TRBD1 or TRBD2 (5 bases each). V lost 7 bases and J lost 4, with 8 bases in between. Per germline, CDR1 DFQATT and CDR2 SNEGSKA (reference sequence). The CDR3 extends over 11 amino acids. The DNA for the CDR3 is TGCAGTGGAGGGGAGTACAATGAGCAGTTCTTC. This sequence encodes CSGGEYNEQFF.

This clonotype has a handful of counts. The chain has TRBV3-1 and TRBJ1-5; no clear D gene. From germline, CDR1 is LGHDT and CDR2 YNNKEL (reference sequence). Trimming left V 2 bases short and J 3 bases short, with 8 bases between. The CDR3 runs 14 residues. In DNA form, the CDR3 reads TGTGCCAGCAGCCAAACACTGGTCAATCAGCCCCAGCATTTT. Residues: CASSQTLVNQPQHF.

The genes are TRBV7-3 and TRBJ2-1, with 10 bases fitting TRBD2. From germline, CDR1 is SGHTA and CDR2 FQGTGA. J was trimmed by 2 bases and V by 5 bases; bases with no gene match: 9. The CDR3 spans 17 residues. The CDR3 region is CASSPSTGLAAYNEQFF. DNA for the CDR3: TGTGCCAGCAGCCCCTCCACTGGACTAGCGGCCTACAATGAGCAGTTCTTC. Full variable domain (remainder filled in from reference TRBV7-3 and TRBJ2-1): GAGVSQTPSNKVTEKGKYVELRCDPISGHTALYWYRQSLGQGPEFLIYFQGTGAADDSGLPNDRFFAVRPEGSVSTLKIQRTERGDSAVYLCASSPSTGLAAYNEQFFGPGTRLTVL.

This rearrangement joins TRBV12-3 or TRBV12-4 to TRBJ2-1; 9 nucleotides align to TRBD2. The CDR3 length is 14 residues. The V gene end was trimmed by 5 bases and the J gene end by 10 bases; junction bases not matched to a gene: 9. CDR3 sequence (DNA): TGTGCCAGCAGTGTCCGAGCGGGGGGATACGAGCAGTTCTTC. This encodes CASSVRAGGYEQFF.

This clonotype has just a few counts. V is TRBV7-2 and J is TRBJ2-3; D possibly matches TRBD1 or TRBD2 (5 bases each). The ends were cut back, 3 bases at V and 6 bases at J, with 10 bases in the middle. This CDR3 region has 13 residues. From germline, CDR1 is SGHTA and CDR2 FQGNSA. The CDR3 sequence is CASSFKWGDTQYF. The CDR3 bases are TGTGCCAGCAGCTTCAAGTGGGGGGATACGCAGTATTTT.

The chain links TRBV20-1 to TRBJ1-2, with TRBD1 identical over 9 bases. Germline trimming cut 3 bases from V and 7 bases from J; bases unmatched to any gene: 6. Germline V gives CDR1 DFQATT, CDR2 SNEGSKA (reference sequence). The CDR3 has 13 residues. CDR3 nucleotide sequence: TGCAGTGCTAGCCGGACAGGGGTGGGTGGCTACACCTTC. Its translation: CSASRTGVGGYTF.

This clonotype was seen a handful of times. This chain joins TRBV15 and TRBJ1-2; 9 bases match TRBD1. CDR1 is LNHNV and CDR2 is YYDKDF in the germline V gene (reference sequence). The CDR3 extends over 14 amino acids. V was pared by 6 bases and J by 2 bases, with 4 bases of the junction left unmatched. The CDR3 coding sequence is TGTGCCACCAGTTGGGACAGGGCAAACTATGGCTACACCTTC. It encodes CATSWDRANYGYTF.

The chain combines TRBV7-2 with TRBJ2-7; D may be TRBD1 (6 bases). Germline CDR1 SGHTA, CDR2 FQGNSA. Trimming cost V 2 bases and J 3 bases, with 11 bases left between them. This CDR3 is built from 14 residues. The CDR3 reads CASSLRPGDYEQYF. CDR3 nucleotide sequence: TGTGCCAGCAGCTTAAGGCCAGGGGACTACGAGCAGTACTTC.

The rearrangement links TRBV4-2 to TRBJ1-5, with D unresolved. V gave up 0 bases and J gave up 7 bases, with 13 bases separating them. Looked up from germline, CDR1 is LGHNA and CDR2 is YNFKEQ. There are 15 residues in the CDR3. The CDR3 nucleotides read TGTGCCAGCAGCCAAGATCGGACCCCCATGCAGCCCCAGCATTTT. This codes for CASSQDRTPMQPQHF.